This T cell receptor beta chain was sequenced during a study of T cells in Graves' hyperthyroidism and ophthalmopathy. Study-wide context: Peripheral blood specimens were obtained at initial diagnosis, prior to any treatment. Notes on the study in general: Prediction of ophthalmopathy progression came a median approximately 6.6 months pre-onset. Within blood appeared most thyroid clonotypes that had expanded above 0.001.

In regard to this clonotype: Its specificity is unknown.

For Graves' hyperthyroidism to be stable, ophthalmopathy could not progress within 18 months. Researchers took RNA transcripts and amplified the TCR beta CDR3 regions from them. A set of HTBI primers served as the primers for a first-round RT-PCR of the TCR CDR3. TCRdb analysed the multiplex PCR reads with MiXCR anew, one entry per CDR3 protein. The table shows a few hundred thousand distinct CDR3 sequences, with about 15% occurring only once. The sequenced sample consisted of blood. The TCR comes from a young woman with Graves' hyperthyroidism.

CDR3: CASSSPGEAETQYF. The DNA of the CDR3 is TGTGCCAGCAGTAGCCCTGGGGAGGCAGAGACCCAGTACTTC. This chain uses TRBV27 with TRBJ2-5, with D tentatively TRBD2 (6 bases). V shed 5 bases and J shed 4 bases, with 14 bases lying between them. Per germline, CDR1 MNHEY and CDR2 SMNVEV (reference sequence). CDR3 length equals 14 residues.